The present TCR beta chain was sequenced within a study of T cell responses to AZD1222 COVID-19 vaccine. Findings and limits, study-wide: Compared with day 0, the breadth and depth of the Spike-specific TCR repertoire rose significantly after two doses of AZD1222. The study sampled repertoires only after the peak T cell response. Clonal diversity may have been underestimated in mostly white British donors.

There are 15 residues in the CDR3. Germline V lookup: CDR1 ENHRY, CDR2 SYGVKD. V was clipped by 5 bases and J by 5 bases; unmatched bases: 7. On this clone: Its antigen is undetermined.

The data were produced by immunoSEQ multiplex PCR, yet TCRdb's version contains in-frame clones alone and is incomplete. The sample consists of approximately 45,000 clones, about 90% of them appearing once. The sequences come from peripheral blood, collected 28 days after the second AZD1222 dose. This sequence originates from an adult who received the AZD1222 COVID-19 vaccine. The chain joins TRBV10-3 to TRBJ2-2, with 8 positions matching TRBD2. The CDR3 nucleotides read TGTGCCATCAGTAGGAGCGGGAGCCCGACCGGGGAGCTGTTTTTT. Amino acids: CAISRSGSPTGELFF.